This T cell receptor (beta chain) was recovered during a study of glioma-infiltrating T cells. With 9 bases removed from V and 5 bases from J, the gap between germline ends came to 15 bases. The V gene's germline CDR1 is ENHRY and CDR2 SYGVKD. This CDR3 comprises 13 residues. The table lists this clonotype with a few counts. Its antigen is as yet unknown. The iRepertoire nested amplicon-rescue multiplex PCR amplified TCR alpha and beta CDR3s from RNA. One-step reverse transcription and amplification started from about 100-400 ng of tissue mRNA or PBMC total RNA. TCRdb ran MiXCR on the multiplex PCR reads and lists one entry per CDR3 protein. The data contain about 140,000 distinct CDR3 sequences, about two fifths of them singletons. Broader study findings: Above-expected tissue-blood divergence occurred in all gliomas, most in low-grade ones. Only very few CDR3 sequences appeared in both tissue and blood.

The specimen was glioma tissue, nonneoplastic brain tissue, or PBMCs (not recorded which). The sequence was obtained from a human donor with low-grade glioma or glioblastoma, undergoing nonglioma brain surgery, or in good health (not recorded which). The chain uses TRBV10-3 and TRBJ2-3; TRBD1 is a possible D gene (6 bases). The CDR3 sequence is CAISTRGQDTQYF. As DNA, the CDR3 is TGTGCCATTTCGACACGGGGACAAGATACGCAGTATTTT.